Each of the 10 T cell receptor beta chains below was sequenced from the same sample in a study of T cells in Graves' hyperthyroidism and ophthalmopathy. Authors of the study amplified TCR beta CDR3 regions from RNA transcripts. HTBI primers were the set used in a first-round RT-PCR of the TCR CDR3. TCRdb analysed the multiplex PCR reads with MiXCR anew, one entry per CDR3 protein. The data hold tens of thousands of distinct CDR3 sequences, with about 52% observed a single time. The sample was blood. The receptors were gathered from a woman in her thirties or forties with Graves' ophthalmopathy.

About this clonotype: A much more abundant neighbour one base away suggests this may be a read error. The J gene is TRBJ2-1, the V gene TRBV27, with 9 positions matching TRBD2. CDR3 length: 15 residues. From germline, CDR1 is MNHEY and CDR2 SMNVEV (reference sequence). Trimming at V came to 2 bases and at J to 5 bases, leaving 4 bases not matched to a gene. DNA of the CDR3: TGTGCCAGCAGTTTACCCAGCGGGGGGAACAATGAGCAGTTCTTC. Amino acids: CASSLPSGGNNEQFF.

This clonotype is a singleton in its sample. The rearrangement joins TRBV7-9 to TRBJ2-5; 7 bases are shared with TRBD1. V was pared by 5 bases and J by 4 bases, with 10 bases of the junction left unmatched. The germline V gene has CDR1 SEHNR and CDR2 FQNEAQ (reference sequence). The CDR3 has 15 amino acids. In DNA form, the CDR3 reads TGTGCCAGCAGCCGGACAGGTCTGGGCGGAGAGACCCAGTACTTC. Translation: CASSRTGLGGETQYF.

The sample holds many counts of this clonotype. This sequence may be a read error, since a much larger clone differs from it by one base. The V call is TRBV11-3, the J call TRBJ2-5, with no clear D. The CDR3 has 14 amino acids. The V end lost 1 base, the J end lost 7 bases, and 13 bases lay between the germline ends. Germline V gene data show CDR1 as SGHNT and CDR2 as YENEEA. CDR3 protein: CASSLVGRRGTQYF. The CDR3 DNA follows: TGTGCCAGCAGCTTAGTCGGTAGACGCGGGACCCAGTACTTC.

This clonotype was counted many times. Here the CDR3 reads CASSSSNSAGGRNEQFF. CDR3 bases: TGTGCCAGCAGCTCGTCAAACTCAGCGGGAGGTCGCAATGAGCAGTTCTTC. The chain employs TRBV11-3 and TRBJ2-1; TRBD2 aligns across 9 bases. Unmatched junction bases numbered 13, after V lost 4 bases and J lost 6 bases. The germline gives CDR1 SGHNT, CDR2 YENEEA. CDR3 length equals 17 residues.

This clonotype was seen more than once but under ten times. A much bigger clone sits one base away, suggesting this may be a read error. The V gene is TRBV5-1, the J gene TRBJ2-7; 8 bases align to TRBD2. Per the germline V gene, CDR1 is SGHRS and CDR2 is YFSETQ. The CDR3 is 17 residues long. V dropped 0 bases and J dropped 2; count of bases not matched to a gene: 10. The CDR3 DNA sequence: TGCGCCAGCAGCTTGGTCCCTAACGGGAGGGCCGCCTACGAGCAGTACTTC. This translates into CASSLVPNGRAAYEQYF. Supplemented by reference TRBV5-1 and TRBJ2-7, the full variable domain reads KAGVTQTPRYLIKTRGQQVTLSCSPISGHRSVSWYQQTPGQGLQFLFEYFSETQRNKGNFPGRFSGRQFSNSRSEMNVSTLELGDSALYLCASSLVPNGRAAYEQYFGPGTRLTVT.

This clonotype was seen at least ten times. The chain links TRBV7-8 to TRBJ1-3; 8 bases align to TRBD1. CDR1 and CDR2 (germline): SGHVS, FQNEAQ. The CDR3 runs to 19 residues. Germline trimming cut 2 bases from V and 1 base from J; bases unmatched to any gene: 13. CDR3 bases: TGTGCCAGCAGCTTACGGGCCGGGACAGGCTCTCTTTCTGGAAACACCATATATTTT. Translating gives CASSLRAGTGSLSGNTIYF.

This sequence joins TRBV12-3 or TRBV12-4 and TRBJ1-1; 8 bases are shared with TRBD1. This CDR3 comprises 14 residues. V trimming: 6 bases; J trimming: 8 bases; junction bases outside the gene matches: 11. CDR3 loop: CASRFDRGSTEAFF. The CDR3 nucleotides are TGTGCCAGCAGGTTCGACAGGGGAAGCACGGAAGCTTTCTTT.

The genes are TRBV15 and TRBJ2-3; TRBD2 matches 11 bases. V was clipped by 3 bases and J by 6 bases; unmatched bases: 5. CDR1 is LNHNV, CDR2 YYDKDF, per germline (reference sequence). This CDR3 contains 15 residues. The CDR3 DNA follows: TGTGCCACCAGCAGGAGGACTAGCGGGCACGATACGCAGTATTTT. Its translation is CATSRRTSGHDTQYF.

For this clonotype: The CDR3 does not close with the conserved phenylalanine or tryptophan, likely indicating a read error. The CDR3 spells CAGKTAQETQYS. In DNA form, the CDR3 reads TGTGCCGGCAAGACAGCCCAAGAGACCCAGTACTCC. This chain links TRBV6-1 with TRBJ2-5; D is possibly TRBD1 (5 bases). V lost 11 bases, J lost 1 base, and 11 bases lay in between. Germline CDR1 reads MNHNS; CDR2 reads SASEGT. This CDR3 contains 12 residues.

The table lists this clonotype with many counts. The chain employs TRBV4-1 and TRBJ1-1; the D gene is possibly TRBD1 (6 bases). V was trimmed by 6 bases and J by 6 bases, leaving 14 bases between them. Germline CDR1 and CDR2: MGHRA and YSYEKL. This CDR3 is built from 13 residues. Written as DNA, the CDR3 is TGCGCCAGCAGATCCTCAGGGGTATCTGAAGCTTTCTTT. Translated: CASRSSGVSEAFF.